The rows below give T cell receptor beta chains drawn from one sample of a study of CD8+CD57+ T cells in acquired aplastic anemia. TCRdb analysed the reads with MiXCR anew, one entry per CDR3 protein. The repertoire includes roughly 200,000 distinct CDR3 sequences, less than 75% of them detected once, and 58% sits in the top ten. Sequencing was carried out using sorted CD4+, CD8+, or CD8+CD57+ T cells (not recorded which) from PBMCs. The receptors come from a human donor with aplastic anemia. Both conserved end residues are part of each CDR3. The D gene is left open where the match is weak. Clone size is stated in some rows and not others, as once, few, many or a class when expanded.

>TRBV19|TRBJ1-1|NA|NA
TGTGCCAGTAGGACACAGGTGAACACTGAAGCTTTCTTT
CASRTQVNTEAFF
>TRBV2|TRBJ2-3|NA|TRBD2
TGTGCCAGCAGTGAAGTGATTAGCGGGGGGGCCACAGATACGCAGTATTTT
CASSEVISGGATDTQYF
>TRBV7-9|TRBJ2-1|NA|TRBD2
TGTGCCAGCAGTCTGACTAGCGGGAAAGGGAATGAGCAGTTCTTC
CASSLTSGKGNEQFF
>TRBV2|TRBJ1-1|NA|NA
TGTGCCAGCAGTGTGCACAGCGAAGCTTTCTTT
CASSVHSEAFF
>TRBV5-6|TRBJ2-3|many|TRBD1
TGTGCCAGCAGCCCTGGGACAGGCGTCACAGATACGCAGTATTTT
CASSPGTGVTDTQYF
>TRBV7-2|TRBJ1-6|few|NA
TGTGCCAGCAGCTTAAATGGAGATTCACCCCTCCACTTT
CASSLNGDSPLHF
>TRBV9|TRBJ2-7|NA|NA
TGTGCCAGCAGCGTTGACGGGACCCTATACGAGCAGTACTTC
CASSVDGTLYEQYF
>TRBV20-1|TRBJ2-1|few|TRBD2
TGCAGTGCTAGAGTGGTAGCGGGGGGGCGTAATGAGCAGTTCTTC
CSARVVAGGRNEQFF
>TRBV20-1|TRBJ1-6|NA|NA
TGCAGTGCTCCAGGGACGGATTCACCCCTCCACTTT
CSAPGTDSPLHF
>TRBV9|TRBJ2-1|few|TRBD2
TGTGCCAGCAGCGCTAGCGGCAACTCCTACAATGAGCAGTTCTTC
CASSASGNSYNEQFF
>TRBV25-1|TRBJ1-5|many|NA
TGTGCCAGCTCCGAAGGAGGCAATCAGCCCCAGCATTTT
CASSEGGNQPQHF
>TRBV15|TRBJ2-2|NA|NA
TGTGCCACCAGCAGATTTGCGGGTGAGGAGCTGTTTTTT
CATSRFAGEELFF
>TRBV29-1|TRBJ2-1|few|TRBD2
TGCAGCGTTGAAGGGGGAGGGAATGAGCAGTTCTTC
CSVEGGGNEQFF
>TRBV19|TRBJ1-6|few|NA
TGTGCCACACGAAGGGGGGGTGCAAACAATAATTCACCCCTCCACTTT
CATRRGGANNNSPLHF
>TRBV7-9|TRBJ1-3|few|NA
TGTGCCAGCAGCTTGGCTACAGGCTCTGGAAACACCATATATTTT
CASSLATGSGNTIYF
>TRBV7-2|TRBJ2-1|few|NA
TGTGCCAGCAGCTTCCCCACAGGGACAAATGAGCAGTTCTTC
CASSFPTGTNEQFF
>TRBV5-5|TRBJ1-1|NA|TRBD1
TGTGCCAGCAGCTTGCGGACAGGGTCTGAAGCTTTCTTT
CASSLRTGSEAFF
>TRBV7-8|TRBJ2-7|few|NA
TGTGCCAGCACCCCAGACTGGTCCTACGAGCAGTACTTC
CASTPDWSYEQYF
>TRBV20-1|TRBJ1-6|NA|NA
TGCAGTGCTAGAGTTCCAGGGAATTCACCCCTCCACTTT
CSARVPGNSPLHF
>TRBV20-1|TRBJ2-7|NA|TRBD1
TGCAGTGCTCGGGACAGGGACACCTACGAGCAGTACTTC
CSARDRDTYEQYF
>TRBV6-5|TRBJ1-6|NA|TRBD1
TGTGCCAGCAGCAGGGGGCGCGGTAATTCACCCCTCCACTTT
CASSRGRGNSPLHF
>TRBV20-1|TRBJ1-1|NA|NA
TGCAGTGCCGCGGGACCCCAGGAGGTAGCTTTCTTT
CSAAGPQEVAFF
>TRBV5-5|TRBJ1-6|NA|NA
TGTGCCAGCAGCTTAAGCGGTTTGGGATCACCCCTCCACTTT
CASSLSGLGSPLHF
>TRBV7-8|TRBJ2-1|NA|TRBD2
TGTGCCAGTTGGGGGGGCAATGAGCAGTTCTTC
CASWGGNEQFF
>TRBV24-1|TRBJ1-4|NA|NA
TGTGCCACCAGTGAACTACAGGGAGGCGAAAAACTGTTTTTT
CATSELQGGEKLFF
>TRBV24-1|TRBJ1-2|NA|NA
TGTGCCACCAGTGATTCGGCGGGGGATGCTGGCTACACCTTC
CATSDSAGDAGYTF
>TRBV7-7|TRBJ2-5|NA|TRBD2
TGTGCCAGCAGCCAGTCTAGCGGGGGGGCTGGGGAGACCCAGTACTTC
CASSQSSGGAGETQYF
>TRBV24-1|TRBJ2-3|NA|TRBD2
TGTGCCACCAGTGATTCGTCGACTAGCGAGACAGATACGCAGTATTTT
CATSDSSTSETDTQYF
>TRBV5-6|TRBJ2-2|NA|TRBD1
TGTGCCAGCAGCTCGTCAGACAGGGCAAACACCGGGGAGCTGTTTTTT
CASSSSDRANTGELFF
>TRBV10-3|TRBJ1-2|NA|NA
TGTGCCAGCAGGTCAGGGGCCTGGGGCTACACCTTC
CASRSGAWGYTF
>TRBV20-1|TRBJ2-3|few|NA
TGCAGTGCCACCGCTGGACTTTGGGCAGATACGCAGTATTTT
CSATAGLWADTQYF
>TRBV9|TRBJ1-1|NA|TRBD1
TGTGCCAGCGGACAGGGGTCGACATTGAACACTGAAGCTTTCTTT
CASGQGSTLNTEAFF
>TRBV2|TRBJ2-3|NA|NA
TGTGCCAGCACAGGGGATACAGATACGCAGTATTTT
CASTGDTDTQYF
>TRBV20-1|TRBJ2-7|NA|TRBD1
TGCAGTGCTAGAGACTTTGGGACAGAGGTCCACGAGCAGTACTTC
CSARDFGTEVHEQYF
>TRBV24-1|TRBJ2-5|many|NA
TGTGCCACCAGTGATTTGGGCGGAGGACCCCAAGAGACCCAGTACTTC
CATSDLGGGPQETQYF
>TRBV9|TRBJ2-1|many|NA
TGTGCCAGCGGGAGAGACTACAATGAGCAGTTCTTC
CASGRDYNEQFF
>TRBV10-2|TRBJ2-3|NA|TRBD1
TGCGCCAGCAGCTCCCCACAGGGGGCGGGGGCAGATACGCAGTATTTT
CASSSPQGAGADTQYF